The 22 T cell receptor beta chains listed next were all sequenced from one sample in a study of T cells in Graves' hyperthyroidism and ophthalmopathy. RNA transcripts served as the template for amplifying TCR beta CDR3 regions. First-round RT-PCR with HTBI primers amplified the TCR CDR3 region. Using its own MiXCR run on the multiplex PCR reads, TCRdb lists one record per CDR3 protein. The sample includes hundreds of thousands of distinct CDR3 sequences, around 15% of them seen just once. The sample consisted of blood. The receptors were gathered from a woman aged 55-75 years with Graves' ophthalmopathy.

V and J are TRBV7-9 and TRBJ2-2; 8 bases agree with TRBD1. The CDR3 has 15 residues. V lost 6 bases to trimming and J lost 5 bases; unmatched junction nucleotides: 8. Germline CDR1 is SEHNR and CDR2 is FQNEAQ (reference sequence). CDR3 protein: CASRDRGTGTGELFF. The CDR3 DNA is TGTGCCAGCAGAGACAGGGGCACGGGTACCGGGGAGCTGTTTTTT.

This clonotype was detected many times. The rearrangement joins TRBV27 to TRBJ1-2, with D possibly being TRBD1 (6 bases). Between the trimmed V and J ends, which lost 2 bases and 6 bases, there was a span of 10 bases. Germline V gives CDR1 MNHEY, CDR2 SMNVEV (reference sequence). This CDR3 is 13 amino acids long. The CDR3 sequence: CASSLTGSNGYTF. The CDR3, as DNA: TGTGCCAGCAGTTTAACAGGGTCGAATGGCTACACCTTC.

J is TRBJ2-4 and V is TRBV29-1; no firm D call. V lost 7 bases to trimming and J lost 9 bases, with 16 bases between them. CDR3 length equals 12 residues. The germline V gene encodes CDR1 SQVTM and CDR2 ANQGSEA. CDR3 region: CSARDQLGIQYF. The DNA of the CDR3 is TGCAGCGCAAGAGACCAGCTCGGCATTCAGTACTTC.

The genes are TRBV19 and TRBJ2-3; 8 bases agree with TRBD1. This CDR3 has 15 amino acids. V dropped 6 bases and J dropped 4; count of bases not matched to a gene: 9. Germline CDR1 and CDR2: LNHDA and SQIVND (reference sequence). CDR3 in amino acids: CASSVDRGAADTQYF. CDR3 coding DNA: TGTGCCAGTAGCGTCGACAGGGGCGCCGCAGATACGCAGTATTTT. Complete variable domain (other parts from reference TRBV19 and TRBJ2-3): DGGITQSPKYLFRKEGQNVTLSCEQNLNHDAMYWYRQDPGQGLRLIYYSQIVNDFQKGDIAEGYSVSREKKESFPLTVTSAQKNPTAFYLCASSVDRGAADTQYFGPGTRLTVL.

This clonotype was recorded many times. The chain uses TRBV6-2 or TRBV6-3 and TRBJ2-7, with 7 positions matching TRBD1. The ends lost 5 bases at V and 4 bases at J; junction bases unmatched: 8. Germline CDR1 is MNHEY and CDR2 is SVGEGT. There are 14 residues in the CDR3. CDR3 region: CASSKTGTAYEQYF. As DNA, the CDR3 is TGTGCCAGCAGTAAAACCGGGACAGCTTACGAGCAGTACTTC.

This clonotype was seen a handful of times. V usage is TRBV5-4 and J usage is TRBJ1-2, with 10 bases aligning to TRBD1. The germline gives CDR1 SGHNT, CDR2 YYREEE (reference sequence). V shed 4 bases, J shed 3 bases, and the junction held 6 bases outside the gene matches. CDR3 length equals 15 residues. The CDR3 sequence: CASSNRDRGDYGYTF. The CDR3 DNA reads TGTGCCAGCAGCAACCGGGACAGGGGTGACTATGGCTACACCTTC. Supplemented by reference TRBV5-4 and TRBJ1-2, the full variable domain reads ETGVTQSPTHLIKTRGQQVTLRCSSQSGHNTVSWYQQALGQGPQFIFQYYREEENGRGNFPPRFSGLQFPNYSSELNVNALELDDSALYLCASSNRDRGDYGYTFGSGTRLTVV.

This clonotype showed up many times. The chain is built from TRBV7-3 and TRBJ2-2; 9 positions match TRBD1. V lost 5 bases, J lost 10 bases, and 8 bases stayed unmatched. CDR1 and CDR2 from the germline V gene are SGHTA and FQGTGA. The CDR3 totals 14 residues. The CDR3 DNA reads as TGTGCCAGCAGCCCTTACACAGGGGGCCAGGAGCTGTTTTTT. Translated: CASSPYTGGQELFF.

This clonotype was detected a few times. An end of the junction does not agree with germline; a read error may underlie this. The gene calls are TRBV2 and TRBJ2-1; 13 bases match TRBD2. The germline V gene has CDR1 SNHLY and CDR2 FYNNEI. CDR3 size: 22 residues. Here the CDR3 DNA reads TGTGCCGGCAGTGAAGAATCCGGGACTAGCGGGGCCCTTACCTTTCGCTACAATGAGCAGTTCTTC. Protein product: CAGSEESGTSGALTFRYNEQFF.

This clonotype was recorded at least ten times. The rearrangement links TRBV5-5 to TRBJ2-1; D tentatively fits TRBD1 or TRBD2 (6 bases each). From germline, CDR1 is SGHKS and CDR2 YYEKEE (reference sequence). The V gene lost 4 bases and the J gene lost 8 bases, with 19 bases spanning the gap. The CDR3 length is 15 residues. CDR3 loop: CASSPWVGGMYEQFF. The CDR3 region has the DNA TGTGCCAGCAGCCCCTGGGTAGGGGGGATGTATGAGCAGTTCTTC.

At least ten counts were recorded for this clonotype. The gene calls are TRBV20-1 and TRBJ2-7; D uncertain. The germline V and J ends were trimmed by 4 bases and 4 bases, with 11 bases remaining between them. CDR3 length: 12 amino acids. The germline V gene has CDR1 DFQATT and CDR2 SNEGSKA (reference sequence). CDR3 nucleotides: TGCAGTGCTACCCCGGAGCTTTACGAGCAGTACTTC. It yields the protein CSATPELYEQYF.

Points on this clonotype: A much larger clone differs by one base, so this may be a read error. The chain joins TRBV3-1 to TRBJ2-1, with D possibly called TRBD1 or TRBD2 (5 bases each). The length of the CDR3 is 17 residues. Trimming removed 4 bases from V and 5 bases from J, with 21 bases in between. The germline V gene has CDR1 LGHDT and CDR2 YNNKEL (reference sequence). CDR3 residues: CASSPYAGLVGDNEQFF. The CDR3 coding sequence is TGTGCCAGCAGCCCCTACGCGGGCCTAGTAGGGGACAATGAGCAGTTCTTC.

The V call is TRBV27, the J call TRBJ2-1, with TRBD2 identical over 10 bases. Germline CDR1 reads MNHEY; CDR2 reads SMNVEV (reference sequence). V shed 6 bases and J 5 bases; nucleotides not matched to a gene: 4. The CDR3 runs 14 residues. The DNA for the CDR3 is TGTGCCAGCAGAACCACTAGCGGGAACAATGAGCAGTTCTTC. This sequence encodes CASRTTSGNNEQFF.

This clonotype was counted ten times or more. The chain carries TRBV6-1 and TRBJ2-7; 12 bases agree with TRBD1. The CDR3 runs 14 residues. The germline gives CDR1 MNHNS, CDR2 SASEGT. The ends lost 8 bases at V and 6 bases at J; junction bases unmatched: 8. CDR3 region: CASSGTGGYGEQYF. CDR3 in DNA: TGTGCCAGCTCCGGGACAGGGGGCTATGGCGAGCAGTACTTC.

This clonotype has a handful of counts. The chain combines TRBV6-5 with TRBJ2-2; 8 nucleotides align to TRBD2. The CDR3 loop spans 15 amino acids. With 2 bases clipped from V and 4 bases from J, the junction kept 3 bases outside the gene matches. Germline V CDR1 and CDR2: MNHEY, SVGAGI. CDR3 nucleotides: TGTGCCAGCAGTTACGCGGGAGGCCGCACCGGGGAGCTGTTTTTT. Translating gives CASSYAGGRTGELFF.

This clonotype was seen ten or more times. V is TRBV13 and J is TRBJ1-2; no definite D call. The CDR3 spans 10 residues. Germline CDR1 reads PRHDT; CDR2 reads FYEKMQ (reference sequence). The ends were cut back, 7 bases at V and 8 bases at J, with 8 bases in the middle. The CDR3 DNA reads as TGTGCCAGCATTACTCCCGGCTACACCTTC. Translated, it gives CASITPGYTF.

This clonotype has a count of ten or more. The V and J genes are TRBV30 and TRBJ2-7; 7 nucleotides match TRBD2. V shed 1 base, J shed 5 bases, and the junction held 2 bases outside the gene matches. The CDR3 totals 12 residues. The germline CDR1 and CDR2 sequences are GTSNPN and SVGIG (reference sequence). The CDR3 protein is CAWSDRGDEQYF. DNA of the CDR3: TGTGCCTGGAGTGACCGGGGGGACGAGCAGTACTTC.

In its sample, this clonotype was seen many times. The chain links TRBV20-1 to TRBJ2-1; possibly TRBD2 for D (5 bases). With 2 bases removed from V and 4 bases from J, the gap between germline ends came to 12 bases. Germline V gene data show CDR1 as DFQATT and CDR2 as SNEGSKA (reference sequence). This CDR3 comprises 14 residues. Written as DNA, the CDR3 is TGCAGTGCTAGAATAGGACTGAGATACAATGAGCAGTTCTTC. The encoded protein is CSARIGLRYNEQFF.

This clonotype appeared many times. The chain has TRBV2 and TRBJ2-2; D gene unclear. V gave up 7 bases and J gave up 0 bases, with 6 bases separating them. This CDR3 is built from 13 residues. Per the germline V gene, CDR1 is SNHLY and CDR2 is FYNNEI. The DNA of the CDR3 is TGTGCCAGCACAGAATCGAACACCGGGGAGCTGTTTTTT. This sequence encodes CASTESNTGELFF.

The chain is built from TRBV15 and TRBJ1-6; TRBD1 aligns across 8 bases. CDR3 length: 16 residues. The germline gives CDR1 LNHNV, CDR2 YYDKDF (reference sequence). Trimming at V came to 0 bases and at J to 9 bases, leaving 7 bases not matched to a gene. CDR3: CATSRDPRTGSSPLHF. CDR3 DNA: TGTGCCACCAGCAGAGATCCTCGGACAGGGAGTTCACCCCTCCACTTT.

This clonotype occurred a few times. The chain joins TRBV24-1 to TRBJ2-7; 11 bases are a match to TRBD2. This CDR3 contains 16 residues. CDR1 is KGHDR and CDR2 is SFDVKD in the germline V gene. V shed 3 bases and J 2 bases; nucleotides not matched to a gene: 5. CDR3 amino acids: CATSDTSGSHPYEQYF. CDR3 bases: TGTGCCACCAGTGATACTAGCGGGAGCCATCCCTACGAGCAGTACTTC.

This clonotype has a handful of counts. The rearrangement uses TRBV2 and TRBJ1-5; no clear D gene. This CDR3 comprises 14 residues. CDR1 SNHLY and CDR2 FYNNEI come from the germline V gene. V was clipped by 4 bases and J by 4 bases, with 11 bases between them. This CDR3 reads CASSVEGVNQPQHF. CDR3 in DNA: TGTGCCAGCAGTGTCGAGGGAGTGAATCAGCCCCAGCATTTT.

This clonotype has at least ten counts. The rearrangement joins TRBV11-2 to TRBJ2-1; no definite D call. This CDR3 has 14 residues. The ends were cut back, 5 bases at V and 5 bases at J, with 13 bases in the middle. Germline CDR1 reads SGHAT; CDR2 reads FQNNGV. The CDR3 is CASSLQLLDNEQFF. The CDR3 DNA reads as TGTGCCAGCAGCCTACAACTTCTCGACAATGAGCAGTTCTTC.